These 27 T cell receptor beta chains came from one sample sequenced in a study of CD8+ T cells in alopecia areata (dated by TCRdb to 2017 to 2018). Library generation was performed with the immunoSEQ multiplex PCR assay. To provide template for TCR sequencing, every sample had RNA extracted and reverse transcribed into cDNA. The clones in this table, taken by TCRdb from immuneACCESS, are in-frame only. Not every clone is retained; where verified, under half of the shortfall comes from an unresolved V gene, and the cause of the rest is unknown. This sample lists under 250,000 clones; more than 45% were detected once. The ten largest clones capture 1.5% to 2% of the sample. According to the study, the label for this sample's time point signals: approximately 4 weeks on oral tofacitinib. The treatment or condition label corresponds to: oral pan-JAK inhibitor, 5-10 mg twice daily. Here the sequenced sample was CD4+ T cells sorted from blood, taken at week 4, from a patient treated with tofacitinib. Receptors were obtained from a human donor with alopecia areata.

The chain employs TRBV23-1 and TRBJ1-5, with D uncertain. TRBV23-1 is an ORF, and what it does is uncertain. V shed 3 bases and J shed 2 bases, with 11 bases lying between them. The CDR3 is 15 amino acids. CDR3 loop: CASSQEGDRNQPQHF. The CDR3 DNA follows: TGCGCCAGCAGTCAGGAGGGTGACCGCAATCAGCCCCAGCATTTT.

V gene TRBV7-2 combines with J gene TRBJ2-7, with 9 bases aligning to TRBD2. The CDR3 is 15 amino acids. Trimming removed 3 bases from V and 2 bases from J; junction bases left unmatched: 5. Germline CDR1 is SGHTA and CDR2 is FQGNSA. The CDR3 nucleotides read TGTGCCAGCAGCTTCGGACTAGCGACGACCTACGAGCAGTACTTC. This sequence encodes CASSFGLATTYEQYF. The full variable domain, completed using reference TRBV7-2 and TRBJ2-7, is GAGVSQSPSNKVTEKGKDVELRCDPISGHTALYWYRQSLGQGLEFLIYFQGNSAPDKSGLPSDRFSAERTGGSVSTLTIQRTQQEDSAVYLCASSFGLATTYEQYFGPGTRLTVT.

This clone was seen more than once but under ten times. This rearrangement joins TRBV7-3 to TRBJ2-1; D gene unclear. V was clipped by 4 bases and J by 8 bases, with 9 bases between them. Germline V gene lookup returns CDR1 SGHTA and CDR2 FQGTGA. The CDR3 is 12 amino acids. This chain's CDR3 is CASSSVPYEQFF. In nucleotides, the CDR3 is TGTGCCAGCAGCTCGGTCCCGTATGAGCAGTTCTTC. Filled out from reference TRBV7-3 and TRBJ2-1, the complete variable domain reads GAGVSQTPSNKVTEKGKYVELRCDPISGHTALYWYRQSLGQGPEFLIYFQGTGAADDSGLPNDRFFAVRPEGSVSTLKIQRTERGDSAVYLCASSSVPYEQFFGPGTRLTVL.

The chain uses TRBV5-6 and TRBJ2-1, with D possibly TRBD1 on 5 matching bases. There are 14 residues in the CDR3. V was clipped by 4 bases and J by 4 bases, with 12 bases between them. Germline CDR1 is SGHDT and CDR2 is YYEEEE. The CDR3 protein is CASSPWTPYNEQFF. DNA of the CDR3: TGTGCCAGCAGCCCCTGGACACCATACAATGAGCAGTTCTTC.

This clone was observed a few times. This rearrangement joins TRBV30 to TRBJ2-1; maybe TRBD1 (5 bases). The CDR3 consists of 12 residues. V lost 1 base, J lost 10 bases, and 11 bases lay in between. Germline assignment: CDR1 GTSNPN and CDR2 SVGIG (reference sequence). The CDR3 spells CAWSGPGPEQFF. DNA of the CDR3: TGTGCCTGGAGTGGACCAGGGCCCGAGCAGTTCTTC.

The chain carries TRBV14 and TRBJ2-7; D might be TRBD1 or TRBD2, each matching 6 bases. CDR3 size: 15 residues. Looked up from germline, CDR1 is SGHDN and CDR2 is FVKESK. With 0 bases removed from V and 4 bases from J, the gap between germline ends came to 13 bases. The CDR3 reads CASSQDWGAGYEQYF. DNA for the CDR3: TGTGCCAGCAGCCAAGATTGGGGGGCAGGGTACGAGCAGTACTTC.

V and J are TRBV27 and TRBJ2-5; a possible D gene is TRBD1 (6 bases). The V end lost 6 bases, the J end lost 1 base, and 12 bases lay between the germline ends. Germline assignment: CDR1 MNHEY and CDR2 SMNVEV (reference sequence). The CDR3 runs to 14 residues. CDR3 nucleotide sequence: TGTGCCAGCAGGAAGACAGGATTCCAAGAGACCCAGTACTTC. Its protein product is CASRKTGFQETQYF.

This clone has more than one count but fewer than ten. The gene calls are TRBV4-3 and TRBJ2-6; D is ambiguous. Trimming took off 1 base at V and 2 bases at J, with 9 bases between the two ends. This CDR3 region has 16 residues. CDR1 and CDR2 from the germline V gene are LGHNA and YSLEER. CDR3 DNA: TGCGCCAGCAGCCAAGTCGTGGGGACTGGGGCCAACGTCCTGACTTTC. Translating it yields CASSQVVGTGANVLTF.

This clone appeared a few times. This chain uses TRBV5-6 with TRBJ2-7; D is ambiguous. This CDR3 is built from 13 residues. The germline V and J ends were trimmed by 2 bases and 1 base, with 7 bases remaining between them. The germline V gene encodes CDR1 SGHDT and CDR2 YYEEEE. The CDR3 coding sequence is TGTGCCAGCAGCTTCATCGGTTCCTACGAGCAGTACTTC. It is translated as CASSFIGSYEQYF.

The chain uses TRBV9 and TRBJ1-2; D remains unclear. This CDR3 region has 13 residues. CDR1 and CDR2 (germline): SGDLS, YYNGEE. V lost 5 bases and J 5 bases, leaving 13 bases between the germline ends. In DNA, the CDR3 is TGTGCCAGCAGTCGCGACCGGCTGTATGGCTACACCTTC. Protein: CASSRDRLYGYTF. The whole variable domain, remainder taken from reference TRBV9 and TRBJ1-2, is DSGVTQTPKHLITATGQRVTLRCSPRSGDLSVYWYQQSLDQGLQFLIQYYNGEERAKGNILERFSAQQFPDLHSELNLSSLELGDSALYFCASSRDRLYGYTFGSGTRLTVV.

In its sample, this clone was seen a few times. This chain connects TRBV25-1 to TRBJ2-7; TRBD2 matches 8 bases. The V gene end was trimmed by 4 bases and the J gene end by 9 bases; junction bases not matched to a gene: 11. This CDR3 spans 14 amino acids. Per germline, CDR1 MGHDK and CDR2 SYGVNS. CDR3 region: CASSGSGERGRQYF. DNA for the CDR3: TGTGCCAGCAGTGGTAGCGGGGAGCGGGGTCGGCAGTACTTC.

In its sample, this clone was seen once. The V gene is TRBV4-3, the J gene TRBJ2-7; 10 bases are shared with TRBD1. With 2 bases clipped from V and 4 bases from J, the junction kept 8 bases outside the gene matches. CDR1 LGHNA and CDR2 YSLEER come from the germline V gene. The CDR3 has 16 residues. The CDR3 sequence is CASSQQTGGIWYEQYF. Written as DNA, the CDR3 is TGCGCCAGCAGCCAACAGACAGGGGGCATCTGGTACGAGCAGTACTTC.

The chain employs TRBV11-3 and TRBJ2-1; the D is unclear. V lost 5 bases to trimming and J lost 7 bases, with 12 bases between them. CDR1 SGHNT and CDR2 YENEEA come from the germline V gene. The CDR3 sequence is 13 residues long. DNA for the CDR3: TGTGCCAGCAGCCAAGGAGTTGGGAATGAGCAGTTCTTC. The encoded protein is CASSQGVGNEQFF.

This chain connects TRBV9 to TRBJ1-2; 8 bases match TRBD1. This CDR3 has 12 amino acids. Unmatched junction bases numbered 2, after V lost 3 bases and J lost 7 bases. Germline CDR1 is SGDLS and CDR2 is YYNGEE. The CDR3 reads CASSATGAGYTF. CDR3 in DNA: TGTGCCAGCAGCGCGACAGGGGCTGGCTACACCTTC.

A single count supports this clone. V usage is TRBV14 and J usage is TRBJ2-1, with D possibly being TRBD1 or TRBD2 (5 bases each). The CDR3 runs to 13 residues. Germline lookup yields CDR1 SGHDN and CDR2 FVKESK. Trimming removed 1 base at V and 7 bases at J, with 8 bases between. The CDR3 sequence is CASSQGGWNEQFF. CDR3 coding DNA: TGTGCCAGCAGCCAAGGGGGGTGGAATGAGCAGTTCTTC.

CDR3 sequence reads: CASSGRQWGNEKLFF. The CDR3 DNA reads as TGTGCCAGCAGTGGCAGGCAATGGGGTAATGAAAAACTGTTTTTT. The chain has TRBV2 and TRBJ1-4; no clear D gene. The CDR3 sequence is 15 residues long. In germline, CDR1 is SNHLY, CDR2 FYNNEI. V was pared by 4 bases and J by 4 bases, with 13 bases between.

The chain employs TRBV29-1 and TRBJ1-2; no firm D call. From germline, CDR1 is SQVTM and CDR2 ANQGSEA. With 6 bases removed from V and 8 bases from J, the gap between germline ends came to 10 bases. The CDR3 runs 10 residues. CDR3 protein: CSVSIGGYTF. The CDR3 DNA reads as TGCAGCGTCTCGATAGGGGGCTACACCTTC.

The rearrangement links TRBV30 to TRBJ2-1; 11 bases are a match to TRBD2. CDR1 is GTSNPN and CDR2 is SVGIG in the germline V gene (reference sequence). The CDR3 is 13 amino acids. The trim removed 8 bases at V and 7 bases at J, leaving 7 bases unmatched. CDR3 residues: CAQKLAGDNEQFF. CDR3 coding DNA: TGTGCCCAAAAACTAGCGGGGGATAATGAGCAGTTCTTC.

To note about this clone: The same CDR3 is also encoded by other DNA sequences in this sample. The J gene is TRBJ1-1, the V gene TRBV25-1, with D uncertain. Germline loops: CDR1 MGHDK, CDR2 SYGVNS. This CDR3 comprises 11 residues. V lost 7 bases, J lost 1 base, and 4 bases lay in between. Here the CDR3 DNA reads TGTGCCAGCATTAGGAACACTGAAGCTTTCTTT. Its protein is CASIRNTEAFF.

The count of this clone is one. This chain connects TRBV5-1 to TRBJ1-4; 8 positions match TRBD1. Germline CDR1 and CDR2: SGHRS and YFSETQ. Trimming cost V 4 bases and J 8 bases; bases outside gene matches: 10. The CDR3 is 15 amino acids. The CDR3 protein is CASSPRQGSGEKLFF. The DNA of the CDR3 is TGCGCCAGCAGCCCCCGACAGGGGTCGGGGGAAAAACTGTTTTTT.

V gene TRBV29-1 combines with J gene TRBJ2-5, with 7 positions matching TRBD1. CDR1 SQVTM and CDR2 ANQGSEA come from the germline V gene. The ends lost 0 bases at V and 3 bases at J; junction bases unmatched: 4. CDR3 size: 14 residues. CDR3 in amino acids: CSVEDPGTEETQYF. CDR3 in DNA: TGCAGCGTTGAAGATCCTGGGACAGAAGAGACCCAGTACTTC.

Concerning this clone itself: Germline and junction disagree at one end, which may indicate a read error. The chain links TRBV20-1 to TRBJ1-2; tentative D call: TRBD1 (5 bases). The CDR3 has 11 residues. Per the germline V gene, CDR1 is DFQATT and CDR2 is SNEGSKA (reference sequence). The CDR3 reads CSARGGPRQLF. CDR3 nucleotides: TGCAGTGCTAGAGGGGGACCGCGGCAGCTCTTC.

The J gene is TRBJ2-1, the V gene TRBV4-3; D remains ambiguous. The CDR3 runs to 12 residues. CDR1 LGHNA and CDR2 YSLEER come from the germline V gene. V was shortened by 0 bases and J by 10 bases, with 7 bases between the two germline ends. Written as DNA, the CDR3 is TGCGCCAGCAGCCAAGATCGTTGGGAGCAGTTCTTC. Protein product: CASSQDRWEQFF.

The chain carries TRBV29-1 and TRBJ1-1; D is unclear. The germline V and J ends were trimmed by 2 bases and 0 bases, with 13 bases remaining between them. The CDR3 is made up of 15 amino acids. Germline V gives CDR1 SQVTM, CDR2 ANQGSEA. The CDR3 nucleotides read TGCAGCGTTGAAATGCCCAGACCAATGAACACTGAAGCTTTCTTT. Translating gives CSVEMPRPMNTEAFF.

The sample holds a few counts of this clone. V and J are TRBV10-2 and TRBJ1-2; unclear D gene. Germline V gives CDR1 WSHSY, CDR2 SAAADI. With 4 bases removed from V and 7 bases from J, the gap between germline ends came to 7 bases. CDR3 length: 11 amino acids. The CDR3: CASSVSTGYTF. In DNA form, the CDR3 reads TGCGCCAGCAGTGTGTCGACTGGCTACACCTTC.

This chain uses TRBV2 with TRBJ2-3; D tentatively fits TRBD1 or TRBD2 (5 bases each). V lost 2 bases and J 1 base, leaving 10 bases between the germline ends. CDR3 size: 15 residues. CDR1 and CDR2 (germline): SNHLY, FYNNEI. CDR3 amino acids: CASSELGTRTDTQYF. The CDR3 DNA is TGTGCCAGCAGTGAATTGGGGACCCGCACAGATACGCAGTATTTT. The full variable domain, rest sourced from reference TRBV2 and TRBJ2-3, is EPEVTQTPSHQVTQMGQEVILRCVPISNHLYFYWYRQILGQKVEFLVSFYNNEISEKSEIFDDQFSVERPDGSNFTLKIRSTKLEDSAMYFCASSELGTRTDTQYFGPGTRLTVL.

The chain carries TRBV30 and TRBJ1-5, with TRBD1 matching 7 bases. V was clipped by 1 base and J by 6 bases; unmatched bases: 6. The V gene's germline CDR1 is GTSNPN and CDR2 SVGIG (reference sequence). CDR3 size: 14 residues. The CDR3 loop is CAWSGSGGIQPQHF. DNA for the CDR3: TGTGCCTGGAGTGGGTCAGGGGGAATTCAGCCCCAGCATTTT.